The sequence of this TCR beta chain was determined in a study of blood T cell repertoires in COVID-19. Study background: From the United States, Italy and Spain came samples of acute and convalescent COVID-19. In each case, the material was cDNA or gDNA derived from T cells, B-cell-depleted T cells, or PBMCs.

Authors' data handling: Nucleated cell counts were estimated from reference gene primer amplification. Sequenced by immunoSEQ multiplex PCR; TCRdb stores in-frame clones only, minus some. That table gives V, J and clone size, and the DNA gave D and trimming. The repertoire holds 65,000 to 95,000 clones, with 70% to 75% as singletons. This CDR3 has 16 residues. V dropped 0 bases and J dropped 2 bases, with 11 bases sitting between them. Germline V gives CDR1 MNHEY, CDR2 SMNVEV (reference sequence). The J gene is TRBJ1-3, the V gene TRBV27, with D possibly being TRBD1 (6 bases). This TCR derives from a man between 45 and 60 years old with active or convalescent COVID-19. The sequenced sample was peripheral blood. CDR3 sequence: CASSLSGDNPGNTIYF. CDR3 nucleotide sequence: TGTGCCAGCAGTTTATCGGGGGACAATCCTGGAAACACCATATATTTT.